Shown below are 10 T cell receptor beta chains from a single sample sequenced in a study of Ad26.COV2.S vaccination and SARS-CoV-2 variants. Treatment reported: 15 to 20 received Ad26.COV2.S at low or high dose, single or two shots; 5 received placebo; per-sample allocation not given. Day 63 after the first vaccine or placebo injection was the time point for sampling. Method: immunoSEQ multiplex PCR; TCRdb's copy keeps in-frame clones and lacks some. This sample has 300,000 to 500,000 clones, with 70% to 90% found just once. The source material was peripheral blood, sampled in a trial of Ad26.COV2.S vaccine versus placebo. All receptors come from a person aged 18-60 years who received the Ad26.COV2.S COVID-19 vaccine or a placebo.

The chain links TRBV10-3 to TRBJ1-3, with TRBD1 identical over 10 bases. Unmatched junction bases numbered 13, after V lost 3 bases and J lost 2 bases. Germline V gives CDR1 ENHRY, CDR2 SYGVKD. This CDR3 has 19 amino acids. The CDR3 region has the DNA TGTGCCATCAGTGACCATAATATAAGGGGACAGGGGACTGGAAACACCATATATTTT. This sequence encodes CAISDHNIRGQGTGNTIYF.

V usage is TRBV5-1 and J usage is TRBJ2-3; the D gene is possibly TRBD1 (6 bases). V was shortened by 5 bases and J by 8 bases, with 21 bases between the two germline ends. The CDR3 is 15 residues long. Germline V gene data show CDR1 as SGHRS and CDR2 as YFSETQ. CDR3 DNA sequence: TGCGCCAGCAGGTTTTCCCGGGACACATCGGGTACGCAGTATTTT. This sequence encodes CASRFSRDTSGTQYF.

V is TRBV3-1 (or the pseudogene TRBV3-2) and J is TRBJ2-5; 8 positions match TRBD1. Germline trimming cut 0 bases from V and 4 bases from J; bases unmatched to any gene: 7. The CDR3 runs to 16 residues. Germline loops: CDR1 LGHDT, CDR2 YNNKEL (reference sequence). The chain's CDR3 is CASSQDLGDRTETQYF. The CDR3 DNA follows: TGTGCCAGCAGCCAAGATCTAGGGGACAGGACAGAGACCCAGTACTTC.

The V and J genes are TRBV27 and TRBJ1-1; a possible D gene is TRBD1 (5 bases). The V end lost 1 base, the J end lost 4 bases, and 13 bases lay between the germline ends. Germline V CDR1 and CDR2: MNHEY, SMNVEV (reference sequence). The CDR3 loop spans 15 amino acids. The CDR3 loop is CASSLYGGVGTEAFF. CDR3 sequence (DNA): TGTGCCAGCAGTTTATATGGGGGGGTAGGCACTGAAGCTTTCTTT.

This clone was found a few times. The rearrangement joins TRBV25-1 to TRBJ1-1; tentatively, D is TRBD1 (5 bases). This CDR3 spans 16 amino acids. V lost 3 bases to trimming and J lost 3 bases, with 17 bases between them. Germline V gene data show CDR1 as MGHDK and CDR2 as SYGVNS. The chain's CDR3 is CASSDPGGGKDTEAFF. CDR3 sequence (DNA): TGTGCCAGCAGTGACCCCGGGGGGGGGAAGGACACTGAAGCTTTCTTT. Complete variable domain (other parts from reference TRBV25-1 and TRBJ1-1): EADIYQTPRYLVIGTGKKITLECSQTMGHDKMYWYQQDPGMELHLIHYSYGVNSTEKGDLSSESTVSRIRTEHFPLTLESARPSHTSQYLCASSDPGGGKDTEAFFGQGTRLTVV.

The chain is built from TRBV19 and TRBJ1-2; the match to TRBD1 covers 7 bases. The CDR3 runs to 13 residues. Germline loops: CDR1 LNHDA, CDR2 SQIVND (reference sequence). J lost 4 bases, V lost 7 bases, and 6 bases had no gene match. CDR3 region: CASTMDRSYGYTF. The CDR3 DNA reads as TGTGCCAGTACCATGGACAGGTCCTATGGCTACACCTTC.

The chain combines TRBV18 with TRBJ1-1, with D possibly TRBD1 on 6 matching bases. This CDR3 region has 15 residues. CDR1 and CDR2 (germline): KGHSH, LQKENI. The ends were cut back, 5 bases at V and 3 bases at J, with 16 bases in the middle. The CDR3 bases are TGTGCCAGCTCAGACTCACGGGGGGCTCACACTGAAGCTTTCTTT. It codes for CASSDSRGAHTEAFF. Using reference TRBV18 and TRBJ1-1 for the parts outside the CDR3, the full variable domain is NAGVMQNPRHLVRRRGQEARLRCSPMKGHSHVYWYRQLPEEGLKFMVYLQKENIIDESGMPKERFSAEFPKEGPSILRIQQVVRGDSAAYFCASSDSRGAHTEAFFGQGTRLTVV.

The J gene is TRBJ2-1, the V gene TRBV4-2; 12 bases align to TRBD2. CDR1 and CDR2 from the germline V gene are LGHNA and YNFKEQ. The CDR3 runs 16 residues. With V trimmed by 4 bases and J by 3 bases, 4 bases remained unmatched. The CDR3 region has the DNA TGTGCCAGCAGCCGAAGGACTAGCGGGGACTACAATGAGCAGTTCTTC. Amino acid sequence: CASSRRTSGDYNEQFF.

The chain joins TRBV6-5 to TRBJ1-2, with D hard to call. CDR1 is MNHEY, CDR2 SVGAGI, per germline. The CDR3 is 12 amino acids. V lost 2 bases and J 4 bases, leaving 5 bases between the germline ends. This CDR3 is CASSYGSYGYTF. In DNA form, the CDR3 reads TGTGCCAGCAGTTACGGTAGCTATGGCTACACCTTC.

This clone appeared once. The J gene is TRBJ2-1, the V gene TRBV7-6; 7 positions match TRBD2. J gave up 2 bases and V 3 bases, and 4 bases lay outside the gene matches. Per germline, CDR1 SGHVS and CDR2 FNYEAQ. This CDR3 region has 15 residues. The CDR3 coding sequence is TGTGCCAGCAGCTTTGCCGGGGGGACCTACAATGAGCAGTTCTTC. Protein product: CASSFAGGTYNEQFF.